This T cell receptor beta chain was identified during a study of PD-1 blockade in classical Hodgkin lymphoma. Sequencing used immunoSEQ multiplex PCR; TCRdb keeps in-frame clones, though not all of them. This sample has roughly 28,000 clones, with about 86% found just once. No patient escaped relapse after autologous stem cell transplantation, and brentuximab vedotin exposure varied. Investigators obtained CD8+ T cells from thawed PBMCs by magnetic negative selection. Germline CDR1 and CDR2: SGHNT and YYREEE (reference sequence). The V and J ends lost 0 bases and 0 bases, in that order; junction bases with no gene match: 9. CDR3 length: 17 residues.

This sequence joins TRBV5-4 and TRBJ2-7; 7 bases line up with TRBD1. The material sequenced was CD8+ T cells from blood, taken at baseline. The receptor comes from a human donor with classical Hodgkin lymphoma. CDR3 protein: CASSLDTGTASSYEQYF. CDR3 DNA sequence: TGTGCCAGCAGCTTGGACACCGGGACAGCGAGCTCCTACGAGCAGTACTTC. The full variable domain, rest sourced from reference TRBV5-4 and TRBJ2-7, is ETGVTQSPTHLIKTRGQQVTLRCSSQSGHNTVSWYQQALGQGPQFIFQYYREEENGRGNFPPRFSGLQFPNYSSELNVNALELDDSALYLCASSLDTGTASSYEQYFGPGTRLTVT.